A single sample is the source of the 19 T cell receptor beta chains below, sequenced in a study of T cells after yellow fever vaccination. TCRdb called the 5' RACE reads again in MiXCR, with one record for every CDR3 protein. The repertoire holds some 390,000 distinct CDR3 sequences, roughly 20% seen once, with 18% in the top ten. The starting material was PBMCs, obtained before the yellow fever booster vaccination. The receptors here all came from a man between 18 and 29 years old who received the YFV17D yellow fever vaccine.

The CDR3 spells CASSLEVGGGAKNIQYF. Written as DNA, the CDR3 is TGTGCCAGCAGCTTAGAGGTTGGCGGGGGGGCCAAAAACATTCAGTACTTC. V and J are TRBV7-2 and TRBJ2-4; 8 bases fit TRBD2. V dropped 1 base and J dropped 1; count of bases not matched to a gene: 6. Germline values: CDR1 SGHTA, CDR2 FQGNSA. CDR3 size: 17 residues.

This clonotype is classed as medium-sized. The chain joins TRBV5-1 to TRBJ2-2; no clear D gene. CDR1 is SGHRS, CDR2 YFSETQ, per germline. V was shortened by 2 bases and J by 1 base, with 3 bases between the two germline ends. CDR3 length: 13 residues. CDR3 loop: CASSLGNTGELFF. The CDR3 region has the DNA TGCGCCAGCAGCTTAGGGAACACCGGGGAGCTGTTTTTT.

This clonotype was found many times. This chain connects TRBV30 to TRBJ2-5, with D perhaps matching TRBD2 (5 bases). Germline CDR1 and CDR2: GTSNPN and SVGIG (reference sequence). The length of the CDR3 is 13 residues. Trimming cost V 3 bases and J 1 base, with 9 bases left between them. CDR3 protein: CAWRAAAQETQYF. For the CDR3, the DNA is TGTGCCTGGAGAGCGGCAGCCCAAGAGACCCAGTACTTC.

This clonotype appeared a few times. This chain connects TRBV7-9 to TRBJ2-7; 11 nucleotides line up with TRBD1. J was trimmed by 5 bases and V by 5 bases; bases with no gene match: 2. This CDR3 comprises 13 residues. Germline CDR1 is SEHNR and CDR2 is FQNEAQ (reference sequence). CDR3 residues: CASSRTGGNEQYF. The DNA of the CDR3 is TGTGCCAGCAGCCGGACAGGGGGCAACGAGCAGTACTTC.

The CDR3 DNA is TGTGCCAGCAGCTTAGGAGGGGGAGGACAGGGAGAAAAGTATGGCTACACCTTC. Protein product: CASSLGGGGQGEKYGYTF. V is TRBV7-6 and J is TRBJ1-2, with 8 bases aligning to TRBD1. V dropped 1 base and J dropped 5; count of bases not matched to a gene: 15. The CDR3 spans 18 residues. Germline loops: CDR1 SGHVS, CDR2 FNYEAQ.

The rearrangement joins TRBV3-1 to TRBJ2-5; D uncertain. Trimming took 1 base from V and 6 from J, leaving 15 bases between them. From germline, CDR1 is LGHDT and CDR2 YNNKEL (reference sequence). The CDR3 covers 15 residues. This CDR3 is CASSQVSIGKKTQYF. CDR3 in DNA: TGTGCCAGCAGCCAAGTCTCCATTGGGAAGAAGACCCAGTACTTC.

The CDR3 coding sequence is TGCAGTGCTAGAGTGGTTGTGGGTAGAGAGACCCAGTACTTC. It specifies CSARVVVGRETQYF. The rearrangement joins TRBV20-1 to TRBJ2-5; no clear D gene. The CDR3 covers 14 residues. The germline V and J ends were trimmed by 1 base and 4 bases, with 13 bases remaining between them. Per the germline V gene, CDR1 is DFQATT and CDR2 is SNEGSKA (reference sequence).

The chain couples TRBV7-6 to TRBJ2-2; 10 bases are a match to TRBD1. Unmatched junction bases numbered 6, after V lost 5 bases and J lost 6 bases. The germline gives CDR1 SGHVS, CDR2 FNYEAQ. The CDR3 covers 15 residues. DNA of the CDR3: TGTGCCAGCAGCCCAAGGACAGGGGGATCCGGGGAGCTGTTTTTT. It yields the protein CASSPRTGGSGELFF.

This clonotype was seen a handful of times. This chain connects TRBV20-1 to TRBJ2-3; TRBD1 aligns across 9 bases. J gave up 0 bases and V 6 bases, and 4 bases lay outside the gene matches. Germline CDR1 reads DFQATT; CDR2 reads SNEGSKA (reference sequence). The CDR3 extends over 14 amino acids. CDR3 residues: CSAGQGTSTDTQYF. DNA of the CDR3: TGCAGTGCAGGACAGGGGACCAGCACAGATACGCAGTATTTT.

This clonotype was seen a handful of times. The gene calls are TRBV28 and TRBJ2-3; D gene ambiguous. Germline V gene sequence: CDR1 MDHEN, CDR2 SYDVKM. Trimming cost V 11 bases and J 1 base, with 7 bases left between them. The CDR3 has 11 amino acids. The chain's CDR3 is CACRGTDTQYF. The DNA of the CDR3 is TGTGCCTGCCGGGGCACAGATACGCAGTATTTT.

This clonotype turned up a few times. This sequence joins TRBV7-2 and TRBJ2-2; TRBD2 aligns across 11 bases. V gave up 8 bases and J gave up 4 bases; unmatched junction bases: 6. The length of the CDR3 is 15 residues. Germline V gives CDR1 SGHTA, CDR2 FQGNSA. CDR3 sequence: CASPSSGGRTGELFF. CDR3 sequence (DNA): TGTGCCAGCCCCTCTAGCGGGGGGCGCACCGGGGAGCTGTTTTTT.

The V and J genes are TRBV19 and TRBJ1-1; D is possibly TRBD1 (6 bases). Trimming took off 3 bases at V and 0 bases at J, with 23 bases between the two ends. Germline lookup yields CDR1 LNHDA and CDR2 SQIVND (reference sequence). The CDR3 consists of 19 residues. The CDR3 DNA follows: TGTGCCAGTAGTATCCATTCTCGGACAGTATCGGCGGTGAACACTGAAGCTTTCTTT. This codes for CASSIHSRTVSAVNTEAFF.

The chain links TRBV7-8 to TRBJ2-6; possibly TRBD1 for D (6 bases). This CDR3 comprises 16 residues. Germline CDR1 is SGHVS and CDR2 is FQNEAQ. The V and J ends lost 5 bases and 2 bases respectively, with 13 bases between them. CDR3 coding DNA: TGTGCCAGCAGCAAGCGAACAGGGACTGGGGCCAACGTCCTGACTTTC. It translates to CASSKRTGTGANVLTF.

The genes are TRBV5-5 and TRBJ1-2, with a possible D match to TRBD1 (5 bases). The germline CDR1 and CDR2 sequences are SGHKS and YYEKEE (reference sequence). Trimming shortened V by 4 bases and J by 2 bases, and 15 bases separated the two germline ends. The CDR3 is made up of 15 amino acids. DNA of the CDR3: TGTGCCAGCAGCGGGGGACCGCCGATCAACTATGGCTACACCTTC. Its protein is CASSGGPPINYGYTF.

There are many counts of this clonotype. This chain joins TRBV12-3 or TRBV12-4 and TRBJ1-5; D call uncertain. V was shortened by 1 base and J by 2 bases, with 6 bases between the two germline ends. The CDR3 is 14 amino acids. In DNA, the CDR3 is TGTGCCAGCAGTTTAGGGATGGGCAATCAGCCCCAGCATTTT. It specifies CASSLGMGNQPQHF.

The V call is TRBV7-2, the J call TRBJ2-5, with 9 bases lining up with TRBD2. Trimming removed 3 bases from V and 5 bases from J; junction bases left unmatched: 7. This CDR3 comprises 15 residues. Germline V gene lookup returns CDR1 SGHTA and CDR2 FQGNSA. In DNA form, the CDR3 reads TGTGCCAGCAGCTTCCAGCGGGGGGCCGGGGAGACCCAGTACTTC. Its protein product is CASSFQRGAGETQYF.

This clonotype was counted a few times. The chain couples TRBV12-3 or TRBV12-4 to TRBJ2-1; D is ambiguous. Trimming pared 3 bases from V and 10 bases from J, leaving 10 bases between. This CDR3 region has 12 residues. In DNA form, the CDR3 reads TGTGCCAGCAGTTTTAGCTATCCAGAGCAGTTCTTC. The encoded protein is CASSFSYPEQFF.

The gene calls are TRBV7-9 and TRBJ2-3; D may be TRBD2 (5 bases). V was trimmed by 5 bases and J by 6 bases, leaving 12 bases between them. There are 13 residues in the CDR3. Germline V gives CDR1 SEHNR, CDR2 FQNEAQ (reference sequence). CDR3 DNA: TGTGCCAGCAGCCCTACGCGAGGGGATACGCAGTATTTT. Translation gives CASSPTRGDTQYF.

This clonotype was observed at least ten times. The chain is built from TRBV7-2 and TRBJ1-2, with D perhaps matching TRBD1 (5 bases). V dropped 4 bases and J dropped 8 bases, with 14 bases sitting between them. This CDR3 comprises 13 residues. Germline V gene lookup returns CDR1 SGHTA and CDR2 FQGNSA. CDR3 sequence: CASSSTAGGGYTF. CDR3 DNA sequence: TGTGCCAGCAGCTCGACAGCCGGAGGAGGCTACACCTTC.